This record covers a single TCR beta chain. Its specificity is unknown. This sample stems from a study of radiotherapy plus CTLA-4 blockade in lung cancer. Enrolled patients, whose metastatic non-small-cell lung cancer was chemo-refractory, received focal radiation plus CTLA-4 blockade with ipilimumab. The assay was immunoSEQ multiplex PCR, and TCRdb's table has in-frame clones only and misses some. Among about 90,000 clones, about 80% were seen once, and the ten largest hold 13% to 15%. V dropped 5 bases and J dropped 3 bases, with 11 bases sitting between them. The germline V gene encodes CDR1 LGHNA and CDR2 YSLEER. The CDR3 has 13 residues. Study-level findings and limits: Expansion in blood of tumor-derived TCR clones was seen after radiotherapy plus ipilimumab.

Material: peripheral blood, obtained from a patient treated with radiotherapy plus ipilimumab. The sequence was obtained from a human donor with non-small cell lung cancer that progressed on radiotherapy plus ipilimumab. V is TRBV4-3 and J is TRBJ2-7, with no clear D. The CDR3 protein is CASSVPSDYEQYF. CDR3 DNA sequence: TGCGCCAGCAGCGTCCCCAGCGACTACGAGCAGTACTTC.